The 29 T cell receptor beta chains in this list originate from one sample, sequenced in a study of T cells in localized non-small cell lung cancer. The protocol was immunoSEQ multiplex PCR, while the TCRdb copy is restricted to in-frame clones and leaves out a portion. The sample holds over a thousand clones; approximately 22% are singletons and the top ten take about 15%. Material: normal lung tissue next to the tumor, obtained before any cancer treatment. The source of these receptors is a female donor older than 55 with stage I squamous cell lung carcinoma.

This clone came up once. The junction shows a germline mismatch at one end, possibly a read error. This sequence joins TRBV5-1 and TRBJ1-2; 8 bases agree with TRBD1. CDR1 and CDR2 (germline): SGHRS, YFSETQ. CDR3 length: 14 residues. The CDR3 DNA is TGCGCCAGCAGCTTGGACGGGGCAGGGGGCATTGATGCCTTC. This codes for CASSLDGAGGIDAF.

CDR3 nucleotides: TGTGCCAGCAGTTTAAGTTCCGGGCCTACCCCCCTCGAAGCTTTCTTT. Its translation is CASSLSSGPTPLEAFF. V is TRBV28 and J is TRBJ1-1; D ambiguous. The CDR3 runs to 16 residues. Looked up from germline, CDR1 is MDHEN and CDR2 is SYDVKM. V was clipped by 2 bases and J by 8 bases, with 21 bases between them. Together with reference TRBV28 and TRBJ1-1, the CDR3 gives the full variable domain: DVKVTQSSRYLVKRTGEKVFLECVQDMDHENMFWYRQDPGLGLRLIYFSYDVKMKEKGDIPEGYSVSREKKERFSLILESASTNQTSMYLCASSLSSGPTPLEAFFGQGTRLTVV.

By sample fraction, this clone is medium-sized (0.01 to 0.1%). The chain combines TRBV6-8 with TRBJ2-5; D remains ambiguous. CDR1 is MNHGY, CDR2 SAAAGT, per germline. V lost 1 base and J 5 bases, leaving 11 bases between the germline ends. The CDR3 is 14 residues long. CDR3 loop: CASSYYSETETQYF. In DNA, the CDR3 is TGTGCCAGCAGTTACTACTCCGAAACGGAGACCCAGTACTTC.

This clone has only a few counts. CDR3 loop: CASSLSQGQETQYF. CDR3 DNA sequence: TGTGCCAGCAGCCTATCACAGGGTCAAGAGACCCAGTACTTC. J is TRBJ2-5 and V is TRBV11-3; tentatively, D is TRBD1 (6 bases). Trimming shortened V by 5 bases and J by 2 bases, and 12 bases separated the two germline ends. The CDR3 runs 14 residues. Germline V gene sequence: CDR1 SGHNT, CDR2 YENEEA.

This clone has just a few counts. The rearrangement links TRBV6-8 to TRBJ1-3; D may be TRBD1 (5 bases). This CDR3 is built from 16 residues. V gave up 0 bases and J gave up 0 bases, with 9 bases separating them. CDR1 and CDR2 (germline): MNHGY, SAAAGT. The DNA of the CDR3 is TGTGCCAGCAGTTACTCGGCAGACAGCTCTGGAAACACCATATATTTT. It yields the protein CASSYSADSSGNTIYF.

This clone was observed a handful of times. The rearrangement links TRBV6-1 to TRBJ2-2; D perhaps matches TRBD2 (6 bases). V was pared by 0 bases and J by 0 bases, with 17 bases between. The CDR3 extends over 19 amino acids. Germline CDR1 reads MNHNS; CDR2 reads SASEGT. Here the CDR3 reads CASSEAGLGGFSNTGELFF. The CDR3 DNA reads TGTGCCAGCAGTGAAGCGGGGCTGGGGGGATTTTCGAACACCGGGGAGCTGTTTTTT.

This clone is hyperexpanded. The rearrangement links TRBV28 to TRBJ2-3; 7 nucleotides line up with TRBD2. This CDR3 comprises 15 residues. The germline CDR1 and CDR2 sequences are MDHEN and SYDVKM. V gave up 3 bases and J gave up 3 bases; unmatched junction bases: 6. The CDR3 sequence is CASSFLGGDTDTQYF. For the CDR3, the DNA is TGTGCCAGCAGTTTCTTGGGAGGGGATACAGATACGCAGTATTTT.

The genes are TRBV28 and TRBJ2-3; the match to TRBD2 covers 12 bases. In germline, CDR1 is MDHEN, CDR2 SYDVKM. The CDR3 is 16 residues long. With V trimmed by 1 base and J by 5 bases, 4 bases remained unmatched. The CDR3 nucleotides are TGTGCCAGCAGTTTATCTAGCGGGAGGGGTCGAGATACGCAGTATTTT. It is translated as CASSLSSGRGRDTQYF.

This clone was detected a few times. This chain joins TRBV9 and TRBJ2-1; D call uncertain. From germline, CDR1 is SGDLS and CDR2 YYNGEE. The CDR3 length is 13 residues. Between the trimmed V and J ends, which lost 0 bases and 6 bases, there was a span of 7 bases. In DNA, the CDR3 is TGTGCCAGCAGCGTAGCAGGTAGCAATGAGCAGTTCTTC. Protein: CASSVAGSNEQFF.

The chain joins TRBV29-1 to TRBJ2-2; D is possibly TRBD1 (5 bases). Looked up from germline, CDR1 is SQVTM and CDR2 is ANQGSEA. V lost 3 bases and J lost 7, with 15 bases in between. The CDR3 contains 14 residues. This CDR3 reads CSVDKGREHGELFF. The DNA for the CDR3 is TGCAGCGTTGATAAAGGCAGGGAACACGGGGAGCTGTTTTTT.

The CDR3 spells CASSLATGMYEQYF. Here the CDR3 DNA reads TGCGCCAGCAGCTTGGCCACGGGGATGTACGAGCAGTACTTC. The chain couples TRBV5-1 to TRBJ2-7; the D gene is possibly TRBD2 (5 bases). The CDR3 runs 14 residues. V dropped 0 bases and J dropped 4 bases, with 11 bases sitting between them. CDR1 and CDR2 from the germline V gene are SGHRS and YFSETQ.

This clone was recorded once. This rearrangement joins TRBV28 to TRBJ1-2, with 10 bases aligning to TRBD1. Trimming removed 6 bases from V and 5 bases from J; junction bases left unmatched: 0. The CDR3 extends over 12 amino acids. The germline V gene has CDR1 MDHEN and CDR2 SYDVKM. The CDR3 sequence: CASRGQGYGYTF. CDR3 bases: TGTGCCAGCAGGGGACAGGGGTATGGCTACACCTTC.

The chain's CDR3 is CASSVDPGGFLSSYNSPLHF. CDR3 DNA sequence: TGTGCCAGCAGCGTAGACCCGGGGGGTTTTTTGAGCTCCTATAATTCACCCCTCCACTTT. The chain couples TRBV9 to TRBJ1-6; D is perhaps TRBD1 (5 bases). CDR3 length: 20 amino acids. Trimming took 0 bases from V and 0 from J, leaving 19 bases between them. Germline CDR1 SGDLS, CDR2 YYNGEE.

This rearrangement joins TRBV18 to TRBJ2-2; D is ambiguous. Trimming took off 4 bases at V and 0 bases at J, with 12 bases between the two ends. This CDR3 comprises 16 residues. The germline CDR1 and CDR2 sequences are KGHSH and LQKENI. DNA of the CDR3: TGTGCCAGCTCACTCCCTTCAACCGCGAACACCGGGGAGCTGTTTTTT. It yields the protein CASSLPSTANTGELFF.

This chain uses TRBV12-5 with TRBJ2-3; a weak D match, TRBD2 (5 bases). CDR3 length equals 13 residues. Germline V gene data show CDR1 as LGHNT and CDR2 as FRNRAP. V was trimmed by 5 bases and J by 2 bases, leaving 8 bases between them. The CDR3 sequence is CASGPDFTDTQYF. CDR3 coding DNA: TGTGCTAGTGGTCCGGACTTCACAGATACGCAGTATTTT.

By share, this clone ranks as medium-sized. The V gene is TRBV11-3, the J gene TRBJ2-7; D not resolved. The CDR3 covers 14 residues. The V end was cut by 2 bases, the J end by 1 base, with 9 bases between. Germline loops: CDR1 SGHNT, CDR2 YENEEA. The CDR3 coding sequence is TGTGCCAGCAGCTTAATGGCAGCATCCTACGAGCAGTACTTC. Its translation is CASSLMAASYEQYF. Full variable domain (rest looked up from reference TRBV11-3 and TRBJ2-7): EAGVVQSPRYKIIEKKQPVAFWCNPISGHNTLYWYLQNLGQGPELLIRYENEEAVDDSQLPKDRFSAERLKGVDSTLKIQPAELGDSAVYLCASSLMAASYEQYFGPGTRLTVT.

This clone has only a few counts. DNA for the CDR3: TGTGCCAGCAGCTTAGGGACAGAAAATGAAAAACTGTTTTTT. Its translation: CASSLGTENEKLFF. The chain has TRBV11-3 and TRBJ1-4; TRBD1 is a possible D gene (6 bases). The V end was cut by 1 base, the J end by 5 bases, with 8 bases between. This CDR3 region has 14 residues. Germline V gene sequence: CDR1 SGHNT, CDR2 YENEEA. The entire variable domain, with the rest obtained from reference TRBV11-3 and TRBJ1-4, is as follows: EAGVVQSPRYKIIEKKQPVAFWCNPISGHNTLYWYLQNLGQGPELLIRYENEEAVDDSQLPKDRFSAERLKGVDSTLKIQPAELGDSAVYLCASSLGTENEKLFFGSGTQLSVL.

This clone is medium-sized (0.01 to 0.1%) in the sample. As DNA, the CDR3 is TGTGCCAGCAGCAAGGGACAGAAGGGCTACAATGAGCAGTTCTTC. This codes for CASSKGQKGYNEQFF. This rearrangement joins TRBV11-3 to TRBJ2-1, with 7 positions matching TRBD1. CDR3 length: 15 residues. Germline CDR1 SGHNT, CDR2 YENEEA. Trimming at V came to 5 bases and at J to 3 bases, leaving 7 bases not matched to a gene.

This clone has more than one count but fewer than ten. The chain employs TRBV6-8 and TRBJ1-2; perhaps TRBD1 as D (5 bases). Germline-derived CDR1 and CDR2 are MNHGY and SAAAGT. The V gene lost 6 bases and the J gene lost 4 bases, with 12 bases spanning the gap. This CDR3 comprises 13 residues. DNA of the CDR3: TGTGCCAGCAGCCGGGACGGACTCTATGGCTACACCTTC. Its protein is CASSRDGLYGYTF.

This clone is large (0.1 to 1%) within its sample. This chain links TRBV18 with TRBJ2-4; the match to TRBD1 covers 7 bases. This CDR3 spans 16 amino acids. The trim removed 5 bases at V and 7 bases at J, leaving 14 bases unmatched. CDR1 is KGHSH and CDR2 is LQKENI in the germline V gene. CDR3 sequence reads: CASSSRTGLTRNIQYF. The CDR3 nucleotides are TGTGCCAGCTCAAGCCGGACAGGACTCACCCGGAACATTCAGTACTTC.

Only a few counts were recorded for this clone. The chain is built from TRBV30 and TRBJ1-5; 10 positions agree with TRBD1. CDR1 and CDR2 from the germline V gene are GTSNPN and SVGIG (reference sequence). This CDR3 comprises 15 residues. V lost 3 bases to trimming and J lost 3 bases; unmatched junction nucleotides: 5. The CDR3 DNA reads TGTGCCTGGAGGGGGACAGGGGTTCCCAATCAGCCCCAGCATTTT. Amino acids: CAWRGTGVPNQPQHF. The whole variable domain, remainder taken from reference TRBV30 and TRBJ1-5, is SQTIHQWPATLVQPVGSPLSLECTVEGTSNPNLYWYRQAAGRGLQLLFYSVGIGQISSEVPQNLSASRPQDRQFILSSKKLLLSDSGFYLCAWRGTGVPNQPQHFGDGTRLSIL.

The chain uses TRBV18 and TRBJ2-1; 7 nucleotides match TRBD1. V was pared by 2 bases and J by 8 bases, with 9 bases of the junction left unmatched. This CDR3 is built from 15 residues. CDR1 KGHSH and CDR2 LQKENI come from the germline V gene. Here the CDR3 DNA reads TGTGCCAGCTCACCAATAAGGACAGGCGGCGATGAGCAGTTCTTC. Protein: CASSPIRTGGDEQFF.

A note on this clone: The junction shows a germline mismatch at one end, possibly a read error. V usage is TRBV29-1 and J usage is TRBJ1-5; 7 bases agree with TRBD1. The CDR3 runs 13 residues. CDR1 and CDR2 (germline): SQVTM, ANQGSEA. The CDR3: CSAKNLDREGGKF. The DNA for the CDR3 is TGCAGCGCTAAAAACCTAGACAGGGAGGGGGGTAAATTT.

In its sample, this clone was seen a few times. This chain connects TRBV19 to TRBJ2-3; D not resolved. The CDR3 covers 13 residues. Trimming stripped 3 bases from V and 1 base from J, with 5 bases between. Germline lookup yields CDR1 LNHDA and CDR2 SQIVND (reference sequence). CDR3 region: CASSMYGTDTQYF. The CDR3, as DNA: TGTGCCAGTAGTATGTACGGCACAGATACGCAGTATTTT. Full variable domain (remainder filled in from reference TRBV19 and TRBJ2-3): DGGITQSPKYLFRKEGQNVTLSCEQNLNHDAMYWYRQDPGQGLRLIYYSQIVNDFQKGDIAEGYSVSREKKESFPLTVTSAQKNPTAFYLCASSMYGTDTQYFGPGTRLTVL.

The chain is built from TRBV11-3 and TRBJ2-6; D gene ambiguous. Trimming removed 3 bases from V and 0 bases from J, with 6 bases in between. The germline CDR1 and CDR2 sequences are SGHNT and YENEEA. This CDR3 comprises 15 residues. The CDR3 loop is CASSLRDSGANVLTF. Here the CDR3 DNA reads TGTGCCAGCAGCTTGCGCGACTCTGGGGCCAACGTCCTGACTTTC.

This clone was seen a few times. The rearrangement uses TRBV2 and TRBJ2-2, with 8 bases matching TRBD2. Germline trimming cut 6 bases from V and 6 bases from J; bases unmatched to any gene: 9. Looked up from germline, CDR1 is SNHLY and CDR2 is FYNNEI. The CDR3 runs 15 residues. The CDR3 here is CASSWRGAGAGELFF. CDR3 DNA sequence: TGTGCCAGCAGCTGGCGGGGGGCTGGGGCCGGGGAGCTGTTTTTT.

This clone was detected only a few times. This chain links TRBV18 with TRBJ1-3, with a possible D match to TRBD1 (6 bases). V lost 0 bases, J lost 1 base, and 13 bases lay in between. The CDR3 has 17 amino acids. Germline values: CDR1 KGHSH, CDR2 LQKENI. CDR3 loop: CASSPPDRLPSGNTIYF. CDR3 DNA: TGTGCCAGCTCACCACCGGACAGACTACCTTCTGGAAACACCATATATTTT.

This clone was counted between two and nine times. V usage is TRBV2 and J usage is TRBJ2-7, with 10 bases that match TRBD1. V dropped 7 bases and J dropped 6; count of bases not matched to a gene: 9. CDR3 length: 14 residues. Germline-derived CDR1 and CDR2 are SNHLY and FYNNEI. For the CDR3, the DNA is TGTGCCAGCACCCGGACAGGGGGTTCCCCCGAGCAGTACTTC. Residues: CASTRTGGSPEQYF.

This clone was picked up a small number of times. The gene calls are TRBV7-8 and TRBJ1-1; tentatively, D is TRBD1 (5 bases). Trimming pared 2 bases from V and 7 bases from J, leaving 11 bases between. This CDR3 comprises 13 residues. Germline V gives CDR1 SGHVS, CDR2 FQNEAQ. DNA of the CDR3: TGTGCCAGCAGCTTACGGGGACTGAGTGAAGCTTTCTTT. Its protein product is CASSLRGLSEAFF.